This entry lists 28 T cell receptor beta chains sequenced from one sample in a study of control samples from healthy donors and cancer patients. Profiled with immunoSEQ multiplex PCR; TCRdb holds only in-frame clones, not every one. The sample lists around 110,000 clones, 75% to 90% occurring once. The sample comprised PBMCs. These receptors were taken from a woman between 45 and 65 years old with colorectal cancer.

The rearrangement joins TRBV5-6 to TRBJ1-1, with D tentatively TRBD1 (6 bases). Germline lookup yields CDR1 SGHDT and CDR2 YYEEEE. The germline V and J ends were trimmed by 3 bases and 4 bases, with 10 bases remaining between them. The CDR3 covers 13 residues. This chain's CDR3 is CASSSGQITEAFF. The CDR3 coding sequence is TGTGCCAGCAGCTCTGGACAGATCACTGAAGCTTTCTTT.

V gene TRBV2 combines with J gene TRBJ2-5; D remains unclear. Trimming took off 6 bases at V and 2 bases at J, with 4 bases between the two ends. Germline V gives CDR1 SNHLY, CDR2 FYNNEI. The CDR3 consists of 11 residues. CDR3 region: CASSKQETQYF. DNA of the CDR3: TGTGCCAGCAGCAAGCAAGAGACCCAGTACTTC.

The rearrangement links TRBV9 to TRBJ2-3; D is unresolved. CDR1 is SGDLS, CDR2 YYNGEE, per germline. V lost 0 bases and J 2 bases, leaving 7 bases between the germline ends. The CDR3 is 14 residues long. CDR3: CASSVGSLTDTQYF. Here the CDR3 DNA reads TGTGCCAGCAGCGTAGGTTCACTCACAGATACGCAGTATTTT.

As DNA, the CDR3 is TGTGCCAGCAGCTTCCACAGGGGGCTCAATTCCGGGACTGGGAGGAGCGAGCAGTACTTC. Its protein product is CASSFHRGLNSGTGRSEQYF. This rearrangement joins TRBV5-8 to TRBJ2-7; TRBD1 aligns across 9 bases. With 2 bases clipped from V and 6 bases from J, the junction kept 24 bases outside the gene matches. This CDR3 is 20 amino acids long. Germline CDR1 SGHTS, CDR2 YDEGEE.

The V and J genes are TRBV3-1 (or the pseudogene TRBV3-2) and TRBJ1-6, with D possibly TRBD1 on 6 matching bases. CDR1 and CDR2 from the germline V gene are LGHDT and YNNKEL (reference sequence). There are 15 residues in the CDR3. Between the trimmed V and J ends, which lost 2 bases and 5 bases, there was a span of 10 bases. CDR3 DNA: TGTGCCAGCAGCCAATCAGGACAGAATAATTCACCCCTCCACTTT. Its protein product is CASSQSGQNNSPLHF.

J is TRBJ1-1 and V is TRBV10-3; TRBD1 matches 10 bases. CDR3 length equals 14 residues. Germline CDR1 is ENHRY and CDR2 is SYGVKD. V was clipped by 5 bases and J by 5 bases; unmatched bases: 5. DNA for the CDR3: TGTGCCATCAGTCCGGGGACAGGGGTTACTGAAGCTTTCTTT. Amino acids: CAISPGTGVTEAFF.

This sequence joins TRBV7-9 and TRBJ1-3; 7 positions match TRBD1. CDR1 and CDR2 (germline): SEHNR, FQNEAQ (reference sequence). The CDR3 sequence is 17 residues long. V lost 5 bases to trimming and J lost 2 bases; unmatched junction nucleotides: 12. CDR3 nucleotide sequence: TGTGCCAGCAGCGAAACCACCGTGACAGGGCCTGGAAACACCATATATTTT. This codes for CASSETTVTGPGNTIYF.

This CDR3 is CASSQGKETQYF. For the CDR3, the DNA is TGTGCCAGCAGCCAAGGCAAGGAGACCCAGTACTTC. The chain has TRBV4-2 and TRBJ2-5, with D unclear. The CDR3 extends over 12 amino acids. The germline V gene has CDR1 LGHNA and CDR2 YNFKEQ. Trimming cost V 1 base and J 5 bases, with 5 bases left between them.

The J gene is TRBJ2-3, the V gene TRBV9; TRBD1 matches 7 bases. Unmatched junction bases numbered 6, after V lost 0 bases and J lost 5 bases. Germline V CDR1 and CDR2: SGDLS, YYNGEE. The CDR3 runs 15 residues. CDR3 sequence: CASSVVAGGLDTQYF. The CDR3 nucleotides are TGTGCCAGCAGCGTAGTGGCAGGGGGATTAGATACGCAGTATTTT.

The chain couples TRBV6-5 to TRBJ1-5; TRBD1 matches at 8 bases. CDR1 and CDR2 (germline): MNHEY, SVGAGI. CDR3 size: 14 residues. The V and J ends lost 6 bases and 3 bases, in that order; junction bases with no gene match: 4. CDR3 in amino acids: CASRRTGYNQPQHF. The CDR3 nucleotides read TGTGCCAGCAGAAGGACAGGGTACAATCAGCCCCAGCATTTT.

In nucleotides, the CDR3 is TGTGCCAGCAGCTTGGAAGGGACAGGAATGAACACTGAAGCTTTCTTT. This gives the protein CASSLEGTGMNTEAFF. The gene calls are TRBV5-6 and TRBJ1-1; TRBD1 agrees at 8 bases. The V segment lost 0 bases and the J segment 0 bases; nucleotides outside the gene matches: 4. The germline V gene encodes CDR1 SGHDT and CDR2 YYEEEE. This CDR3 is 16 amino acids long.

This chain connects TRBV19 to TRBJ2-3; D may be TRBD1 (6 bases). The CDR3 covers 16 residues. Germline lookup yields CDR1 LNHDA and CDR2 SQIVND (reference sequence). Trimming removed 0 bases at V and 6 bases at J, with 16 bases between. The CDR3 DNA is TGTGCCAGTAGTATAGACGGCAGGGGAGTCGGGGATACGCAGTATTTT. This sequence encodes CASSIDGRGVGDTQYF.

This rearrangement joins TRBV9 to TRBJ2-5, with 8 bases fitting TRBD1. CDR3 length equals 17 residues. Trimming cost V 0 bases and J 1 base; bases outside gene matches: 8. Germline CDR1 and CDR2: SGDLS and YYNGEE. As DNA, the CDR3 is TGTGCCAGCAGCGTAGGAGGCCCGGACAGGGTCCAAGAGACCCAGTACTTC. This sequence encodes CASSVGGPDRVQETQYF. Full variable domain (remainder filled in from reference TRBV9 and TRBJ2-5): DSGVTQTPKHLITATGQRVTLRCSPRSGDLSVYWYQQSLDQGLQFLIQYYNGEERAKGNILERFSAQQFPDLHSELNLSSLELGDSALYFCASSVGGPDRVQETQYFGPGTRLLVL.

The chain combines TRBV9 with TRBJ2-2; D tentatively fits TRBD1 or TRBD2 (5 bases each). CDR1 is SGDLS, CDR2 YYNGEE, per germline. With 0 bases removed from V and 6 bases from J, the gap between germline ends came to 12 bases. The CDR3 spans 15 residues. CDR3 in amino acids: CASSVAGLNSGELFF. In nucleotides, the CDR3 is TGTGCCAGCAGCGTAGCGGGGCTCAACTCCGGGGAGCTGTTTTTT.

This chain joins TRBV24-1 and TRBJ2-1, with D unclear. V dropped 4 bases and J dropped 3 bases, with 0 bases sitting between them. The CDR3 has 11 residues. Germline V lookup: CDR1 KGHDR, CDR2 SFDVKD. CDR3 amino acids: CATSDYNEQFF. The DNA of the CDR3 is TGTGCCACCAGTGACTACAATGAGCAGTTCTTC.

The chain joins TRBV11-1 to TRBJ1-1, with no clear D. The V end lost 1 base, the J end lost 5 bases, and 5 bases lay between the germline ends. The CDR3 is 12 amino acids. The germline V gene has CDR1 SGHAT and CDR2 FQDESV (reference sequence). CDR3: CASSLDGTEAFF. The CDR3 DNA sequence: TGTGCCAGCAGCTTAGACGGGACTGAAGCTTTCTTT.

The V call is TRBV2, the J call TRBJ2-1, with a tentative D call TRBD2 (5 bases). CDR3 length: 12 amino acids. Trimming took 8 bases from V and 8 from J, leaving 13 bases between them. Germline lookup yields CDR1 SNHLY and CDR2 FYNNEI. The CDR3 sequence: CASLRIGDEQFF. The CDR3, as DNA: TGTGCCAGCCTTAGGATCGGGGATGAGCAGTTCTTC.

The gene calls are TRBV7-8 and TRBJ2-5; TRBD2 agrees at 12 bases. The V gene's germline CDR1 is SGHVS and CDR2 FQNEAQ. Trimming at V came to 5 bases and at J to 0 bases, leaving 4 bases not matched to a gene. The length of the CDR3 is 16 residues. CDR3: CASSPWTSGDQETQYF. The CDR3 nucleotides read TGTGCCAGCAGCCCATGGACTAGCGGGGACCAAGAGACCCAGTACTTC.

V and J are TRBV19 and TRBJ2-2, with 12 bases that match TRBD2. Trimming at V came to 6 bases and at J to 6 bases, leaving 5 bases not matched to a gene. The CDR3 is 15 amino acids. Germline V gene lookup returns CDR1 LNHDA and CDR2 SQIVND (reference sequence). CDR3 bases: TGTGCCAGTAGCGGGACTAGCGGGTTCCCCGGGGAGCTGTTTTTT. Its protein is CASSGTSGFPGELFF.

This clone was seen only once. V is TRBV7-2 and J is TRBJ1-2; the match to TRBD1 covers 9 bases. The CDR3 runs 17 residues. V lost 5 bases to trimming and J lost 7 bases; unmatched junction nucleotides: 17. Per germline, CDR1 SGHTA and CDR2 FQGNSA. DNA for the CDR3: TGTGCCAGCAGCCCTAGGGGACAGGGAGGTTCACGTGCTGGCTACACCTTC. Translation gives CASSPRGQGGSRAGYTF.

The chain combines TRBV11-2 with TRBJ2-3, with D possibly matching TRBD1 (5 bases). CDR1 and CDR2 (germline): SGHAT, FQNNGV. The CDR3 has 17 residues. Trimming took off 5 bases at V and 2 bases at J, with 20 bases between the two ends. CDR3 loop: CASSAYPQGGDTDTQYF. The DNA of the CDR3 is TGTGCCAGCAGCGCGTACCCCCAGGGTGGGGACACAGATACGCAGTATTTT. Combining the CDR3 with reference TRBV11-2 and TRBJ2-3 gives the whole variable domain EAGVAQSPRYKIIEKRQSVAFWCNPISGHATLYWYQQILGQGPKLLIQFQNNGVVDDSQLPKDRFSAERLKGVDSTLKIQPAKLEDSAVYLCASSAYPQGGDTDTQYFGPGTRLTVL.

CDR3 loop: CASSQATLLGGYTF. In DNA form, the CDR3 reads TGTGCCAGCAGCCAAGCGACTCTTCTGGGTGGCTACACCTTC. The V and J genes are TRBV3-1 (or the pseudogene TRBV3-2) and TRBJ1-2; D unresolved. V was cut by 1 base and J by 7 bases, with 13 bases left in between. Germline V gene sequence: CDR1 LGHDT, CDR2 YNNKEL (reference sequence). There are 14 residues in the CDR3.

The genes are TRBV7-6 and TRBJ1-2, with TRBD1 as a possible D gene (6 bases). The CDR3 is 14 residues long. V was trimmed by 5 bases and J by 0 bases, leaving 10 bases between them. The germline CDR1 and CDR2 sequences are SGHVS and FNYEAQ. The CDR3: CASSRDTTNYGYTF. CDR3 nucleotide sequence: TGTGCCAGCAGCCGGGACACGACTAACTATGGCTACACCTTC.

Of note for this clone: One end of the junction fails to match germline, which may point to a read error. The rearrangement uses TRBV7-9 and TRBJ2-3; D gene ambiguous. CDR1 and CDR2 (germline): SEHNR, FQNEAQ (reference sequence). The CDR3 spans 12 residues. Here the CDR3 reads CASSPGTDTQYF. CDR3 nucleotides: TGTGCCAGCAGCCCTGGCACCGATACGCAGTATTTT.

The V gene is TRBV28, the J gene TRBJ2-5, with D perhaps matching TRBD2 (7 bases). Trimming cost V 2 bases and J 0 bases, with 13 bases left between them. The CDR3 runs 16 residues. Per germline, CDR1 MDHEN and CDR2 SYDVKM. DNA for the CDR3: TGTGCCAGCAGTTTAGGAGGGGGGGGTGACCAAGAGACCCAGTACTTC. Residues: CASSLGGGGDQETQYF.

The V call is TRBV5-8, the J call TRBJ1-1; D may be TRBD1 (6 bases). The CDR3 totals 13 residues. Trimming cost V 4 bases and J 5 bases, with 12 bases left between them. CDR1 and CDR2 from the germline V gene are SGHTS and YDEGEE. As DNA, the CDR3 is TGTGCCAGCAGCCGGAGAGGGGGTACTGAAGCTTTCTTT. Protein product: CASSRRGGTEAFF.

This chain joins TRBV12-3 or TRBV12-4 and TRBJ2-3; D possibly corresponds to TRBD2 (5 bases). V was cut by 4 bases and J by 8 bases, with 7 bases left in between. CDR3 length: 11 amino acids. This CDR3 is CASSYRGTQYF. DNA for the CDR3: TGTGCCAGCAGTTATCGGGGTACGCAGTATTTT.

V and J are TRBV7-3 and TRBJ1-5, with 8 nucleotides matching TRBD1. This CDR3 is 17 amino acids long. Germline trimming cut 0 bases from V and 6 bases from J; bases unmatched to any gene: 10. Germline loops: CDR1 SGHTA, CDR2 FQGTGA. The CDR3 DNA reads as TGTGCCAGCAGCTTAACTGGTGGCAGGGGGCTCGGTCAGCCCCAGCATTTT. This encodes CASSLTGGRGLGQPQHF.